This entry features one TCR beta chain sequence. Germline-derived CDR1 and CDR2 are MGHRA and YSYEKL. CDR3 length: 17 residues. V was shortened by 0 bases and J by 7 bases, with 16 bases between the two germline ends. This specimen belongs to a study of spatial heterogeneity in lung cancer. Indicated time point: sample taken at primary tumor resection. TCRdb called the 5' RACE reads again in MiXCR, with one record for every CDR3 protein. The sample records 35,000 to 45,000 distinct CDR3 sequences, roughly 5.2% being singletons. This TCR was sampled from a female donor with early-stage non-small cell lung cancer. Sequenced material: PBMCs, taken at surgery. The chain recombines TRBV4-1 with TRBJ1-6; D is possibly TRBD1 (5 bases). The CDR3 here is CASSQESGRLGNSPLHF. The CDR3 bases are TGCGCCAGCAGCCAAGAGTCGGGACGCCTCGGCAATTCACCCCTCCACTTT.